This T cell receptor gamma chain was captured by sequencing in a study of gamma-delta T cells after stem cell transplantation. TCRdb repeated clone calling on the RT-PCR reads with CATT. The sample lists about 1,800 gamma-chain clones, just under 2% seen once, with just over 35% in the top ten. Germline assignment: CDR1 GITISATS and CDR2 ISYDGTV (reference sequence). CDR3 length: 17 amino acids. V shed 0 bases, J shed 6 bases, and the junction held 5 bases outside the gene matches. This clone is medium-sized in the sample. The identical CDR3 is also encoded by other nucleotide sequences in the sample.

The chain recombines TRGV9 with TRGJP. Sample: gamma-delta T cells. The sequence was collected from a human donor. It is not recorded whose cells these are; they may come from a transplant donor. CDR3 amino acids: CALWEVQGELGKKIKVF. The DNA for the CDR3 is TGTGCCTTGTGGGAGGTGCAGGGAGAGTTGGGCAAAAAAATCAAGGTATTT.